This T cell receptor beta chain originates from a study of blood T cell repertoires in COVID-19. The CDR3 covers 12 residues. V was trimmed by 6 bases and J by 5 bases, leaving 10 bases between them. Repertoires were generated with immunoSEQ multiplex PCR, while TCRdb's copy carries only in-frame clones and drops some. The profile covers about 110,000 clones, with 75% to 90% appearing a single time and 15% to 20% taken by the ten largest. Specimen: peripheral blood. The chain combines TRBV12-3 or TRBV12-4 with TRBJ1-1; weak D call: TRBD1 (5 bases). This TCR derives from a woman aged 60 to 75 with acute or convalescent COVID-19. The CDR3 DNA follows: TGTGCCAGCAGGGGCGGGGGAACTGAAGCTTTCTTT. Its protein is CASRGGGTEAFF.